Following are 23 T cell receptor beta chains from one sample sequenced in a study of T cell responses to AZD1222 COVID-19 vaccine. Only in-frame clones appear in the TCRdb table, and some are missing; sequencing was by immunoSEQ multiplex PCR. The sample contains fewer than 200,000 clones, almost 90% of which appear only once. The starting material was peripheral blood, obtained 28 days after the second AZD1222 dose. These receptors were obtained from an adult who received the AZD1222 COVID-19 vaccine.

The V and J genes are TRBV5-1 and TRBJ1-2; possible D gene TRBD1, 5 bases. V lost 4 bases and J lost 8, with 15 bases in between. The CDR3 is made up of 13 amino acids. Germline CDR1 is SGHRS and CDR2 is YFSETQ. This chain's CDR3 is CASSTSREYGYTF. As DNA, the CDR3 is TGCGCCAGCAGCACGAGCAGGGAATACGGCTACACCTTC.

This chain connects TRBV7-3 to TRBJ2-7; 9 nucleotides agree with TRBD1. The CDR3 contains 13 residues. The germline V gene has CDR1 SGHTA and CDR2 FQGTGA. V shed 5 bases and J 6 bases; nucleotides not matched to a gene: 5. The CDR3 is CASSHRQGGEQYF. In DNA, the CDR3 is TGTGCCAGCAGCCACCGACAGGGGGGCGAGCAGTACTTC.

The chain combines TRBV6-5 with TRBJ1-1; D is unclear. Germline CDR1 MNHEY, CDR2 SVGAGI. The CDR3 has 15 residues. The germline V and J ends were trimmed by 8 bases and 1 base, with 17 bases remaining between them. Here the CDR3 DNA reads TGTGCCAGCCTGAATAGGGTCGCTGGGAACACTGAAGCTTTCTTT. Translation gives CASLNRVAGNTEAFF.

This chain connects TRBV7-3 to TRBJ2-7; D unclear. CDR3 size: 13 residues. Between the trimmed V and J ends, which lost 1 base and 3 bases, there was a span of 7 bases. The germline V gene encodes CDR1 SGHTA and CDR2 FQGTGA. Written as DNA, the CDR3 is TGTGCCAGCAGCTTAAACTCCGGCTACGAGCAGTACTTC. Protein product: CASSLNSGYEQYF.

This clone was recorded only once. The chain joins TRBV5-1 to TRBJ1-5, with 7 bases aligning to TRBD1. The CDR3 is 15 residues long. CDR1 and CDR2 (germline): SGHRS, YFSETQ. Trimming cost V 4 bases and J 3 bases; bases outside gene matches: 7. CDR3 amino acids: CASSPSGGNNQPQHF. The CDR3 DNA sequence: TGCGCCAGCAGCCCTTCAGGGGGTAACAATCAGCCCCAGCATTTT. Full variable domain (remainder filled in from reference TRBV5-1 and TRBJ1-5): KAGVTQTPRYLIKTRGQQVTLSCSPISGHRSVSWYQQTPGQGLQFLFEYFSETQRNKGNFPGRFSGRQFSNSRSEMNVSTLELGDSALYLCASSPSGGNNQPQHFGDGTRLSIL.

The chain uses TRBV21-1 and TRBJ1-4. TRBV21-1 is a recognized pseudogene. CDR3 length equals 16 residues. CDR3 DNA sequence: TGTGCCAGCGGGGGGGGAACGCGGTGGAAAAATGAAAAACTGTTTTTT. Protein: CASGGGTRWKNEKLFF.

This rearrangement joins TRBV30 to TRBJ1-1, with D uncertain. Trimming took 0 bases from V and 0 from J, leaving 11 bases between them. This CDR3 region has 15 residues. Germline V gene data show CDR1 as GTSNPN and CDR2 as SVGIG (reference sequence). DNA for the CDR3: TGTGCCTGGAGTGTTAACTTGCAGGTGAACACTGAAGCTTTCTTT. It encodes CAWSVNLQVNTEAFF.

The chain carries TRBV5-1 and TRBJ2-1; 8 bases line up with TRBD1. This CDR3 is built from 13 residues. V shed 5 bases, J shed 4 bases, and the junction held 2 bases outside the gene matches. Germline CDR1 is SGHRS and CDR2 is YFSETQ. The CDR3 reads CASRRTGYNEQFF. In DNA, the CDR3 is TGCGCCAGCAGAAGGACAGGGTACAATGAGCAGTTCTTC.

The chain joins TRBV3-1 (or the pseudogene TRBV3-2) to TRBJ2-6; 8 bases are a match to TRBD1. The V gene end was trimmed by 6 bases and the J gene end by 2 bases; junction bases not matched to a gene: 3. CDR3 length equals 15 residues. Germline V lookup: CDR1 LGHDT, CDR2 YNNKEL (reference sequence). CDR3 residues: CASRQTGAGANVLTF. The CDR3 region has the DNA TGTGCCAGCAGACAGACAGGGGCTGGGGCCAACGTCCTGACTTTC.

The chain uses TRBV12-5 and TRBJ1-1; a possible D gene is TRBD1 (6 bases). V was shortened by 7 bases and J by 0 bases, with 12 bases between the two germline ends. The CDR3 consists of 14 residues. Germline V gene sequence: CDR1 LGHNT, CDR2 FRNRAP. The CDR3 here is CASAPDRMNTEAFF. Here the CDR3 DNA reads TGTGCTAGTGCCCCGGACAGAATGAACACTGAAGCTTTCTTT.

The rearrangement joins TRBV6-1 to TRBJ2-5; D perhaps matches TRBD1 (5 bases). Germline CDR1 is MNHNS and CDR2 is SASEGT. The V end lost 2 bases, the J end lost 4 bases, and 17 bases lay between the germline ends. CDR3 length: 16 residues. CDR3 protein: CASSERSAGSAETQYF. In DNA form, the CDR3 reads TGTGCCAGCAGTGAACGATCGGCAGGGTCCGCAGAGACCCAGTACTTC.

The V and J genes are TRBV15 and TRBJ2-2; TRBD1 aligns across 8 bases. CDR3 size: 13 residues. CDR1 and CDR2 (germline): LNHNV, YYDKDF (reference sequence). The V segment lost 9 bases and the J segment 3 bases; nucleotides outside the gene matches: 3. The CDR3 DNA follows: TGTGCCACTGACAGGGGTTACACCGGGGAGCTGTTTTTT. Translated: CATDRGYTGELFF.

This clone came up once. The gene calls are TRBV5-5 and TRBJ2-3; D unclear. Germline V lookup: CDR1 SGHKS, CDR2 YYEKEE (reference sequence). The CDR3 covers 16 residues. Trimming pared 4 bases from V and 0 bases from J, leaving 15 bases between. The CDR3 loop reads CASSPERTLSTDTQYF. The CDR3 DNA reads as TGTGCCAGCAGCCCGGAAAGAACACTTAGCACAGATACGCAGTATTTT.

CDR3 in amino acids: CASSNTGISGTEAFF. For the CDR3, the DNA is TGTGCCAGCTCTAATACAGGGATTTCTGGCACTGAAGCTTTCTTT. The V and J genes are TRBV6-5 and TRBJ1-1; possible D gene TRBD1, 6 bases. The CDR3 runs 15 residues. Germline V gene data show CDR1 as MNHEY and CDR2 as SVGAGI. Trimming took off 8 bases at V and 4 bases at J, with 20 bases between the two ends.

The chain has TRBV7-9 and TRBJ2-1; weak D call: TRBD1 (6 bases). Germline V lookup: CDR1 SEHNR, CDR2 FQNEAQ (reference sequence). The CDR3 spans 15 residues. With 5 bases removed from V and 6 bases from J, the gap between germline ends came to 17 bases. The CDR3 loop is CASSQSGTLGNEQFF. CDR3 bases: TGTGCCAGCAGCCAATCCGGGACACTGGGCAATGAGCAGTTCTTC.

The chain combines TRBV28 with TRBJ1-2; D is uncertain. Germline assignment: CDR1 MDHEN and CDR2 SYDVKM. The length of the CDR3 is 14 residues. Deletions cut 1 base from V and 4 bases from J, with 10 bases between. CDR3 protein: CASSLSGETYGYTF. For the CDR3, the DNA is TGTGCCAGCAGTTTATCCGGGGAGACCTATGGCTACACCTTC.

CDR3 loop: CASSLVGKGRAYNEQFF. The CDR3 nucleotides are TGTGCCAGCAGCTTAGTGGGGAAGGGGCGAGCATACAATGAGCAGTTCTTC. V usage is TRBV11-3 and J usage is TRBJ2-1; TRBD1 is a possible D gene (5 bases). This CDR3 contains 17 residues. The germline CDR1 and CDR2 sequences are SGHNT and YENEEA. V was shortened by 1 base and J by 4 bases, with 17 bases between the two germline ends.

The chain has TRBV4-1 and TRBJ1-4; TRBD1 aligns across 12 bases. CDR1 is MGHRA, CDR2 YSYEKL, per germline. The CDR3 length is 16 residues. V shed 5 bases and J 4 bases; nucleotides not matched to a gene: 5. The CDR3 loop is CASSAGTGGFNEKLFF. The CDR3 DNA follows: TGCGCCAGCAGCGCCGGGACAGGGGGCTTTAATGAAAAACTGTTTTTT.

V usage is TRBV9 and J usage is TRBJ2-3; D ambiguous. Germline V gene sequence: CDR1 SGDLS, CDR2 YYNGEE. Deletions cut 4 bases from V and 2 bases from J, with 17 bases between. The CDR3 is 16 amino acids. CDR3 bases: TGTGCCAGCAGCCCCGCAATCGGTCTGGACACAGATACGCAGTATTTT. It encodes CASSPAIGLDTDTQYF.

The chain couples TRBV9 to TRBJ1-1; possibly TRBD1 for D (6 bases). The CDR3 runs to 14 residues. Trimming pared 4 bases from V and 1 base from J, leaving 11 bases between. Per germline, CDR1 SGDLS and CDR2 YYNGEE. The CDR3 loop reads CASSPRQENTEAFF. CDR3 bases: TGTGCCAGCAGCCCCCGACAGGAGAACACTGAAGCTTTCTTT.

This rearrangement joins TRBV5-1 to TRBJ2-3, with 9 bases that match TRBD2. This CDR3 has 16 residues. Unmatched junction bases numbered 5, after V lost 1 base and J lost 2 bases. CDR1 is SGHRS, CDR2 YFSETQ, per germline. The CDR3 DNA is TGCGCCAGCAGCTTGTGGCGGGGGGGCCCCACAGATACGCAGTATTTT. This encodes CASSLWRGGPTDTQYF.

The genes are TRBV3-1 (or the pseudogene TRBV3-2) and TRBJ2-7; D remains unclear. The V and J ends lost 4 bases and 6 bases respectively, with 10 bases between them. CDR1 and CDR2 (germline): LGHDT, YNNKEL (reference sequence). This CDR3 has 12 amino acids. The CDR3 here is CASSRHESEQYF. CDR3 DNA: TGTGCCAGCAGCCGTCACGAGAGCGAGCAGTACTTC.

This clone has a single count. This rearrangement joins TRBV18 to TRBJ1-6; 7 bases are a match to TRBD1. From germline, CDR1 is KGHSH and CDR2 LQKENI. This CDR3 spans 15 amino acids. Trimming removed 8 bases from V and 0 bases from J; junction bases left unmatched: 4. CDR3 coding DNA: TGTGCCAGCCGACAGGGAGCCTCCTATAATTCACCCCTCCACTTT. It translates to CASRQGASYNSPLHF.